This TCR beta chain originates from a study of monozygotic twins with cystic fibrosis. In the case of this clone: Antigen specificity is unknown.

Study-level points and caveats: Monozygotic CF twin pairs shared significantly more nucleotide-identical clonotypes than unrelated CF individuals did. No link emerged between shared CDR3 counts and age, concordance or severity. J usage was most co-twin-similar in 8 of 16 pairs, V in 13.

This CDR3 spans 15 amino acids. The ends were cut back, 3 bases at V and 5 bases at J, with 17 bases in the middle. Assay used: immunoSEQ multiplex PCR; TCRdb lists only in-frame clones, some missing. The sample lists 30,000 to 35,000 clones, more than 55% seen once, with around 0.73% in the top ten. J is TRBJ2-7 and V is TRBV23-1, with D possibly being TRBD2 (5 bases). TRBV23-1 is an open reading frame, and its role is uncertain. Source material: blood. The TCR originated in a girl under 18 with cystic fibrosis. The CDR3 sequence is CASSQIAPERNEQYV. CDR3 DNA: TGCGCCAGCAGTCAGATAGCGCCCGAAAGGAACGAGCAGTACGTC.